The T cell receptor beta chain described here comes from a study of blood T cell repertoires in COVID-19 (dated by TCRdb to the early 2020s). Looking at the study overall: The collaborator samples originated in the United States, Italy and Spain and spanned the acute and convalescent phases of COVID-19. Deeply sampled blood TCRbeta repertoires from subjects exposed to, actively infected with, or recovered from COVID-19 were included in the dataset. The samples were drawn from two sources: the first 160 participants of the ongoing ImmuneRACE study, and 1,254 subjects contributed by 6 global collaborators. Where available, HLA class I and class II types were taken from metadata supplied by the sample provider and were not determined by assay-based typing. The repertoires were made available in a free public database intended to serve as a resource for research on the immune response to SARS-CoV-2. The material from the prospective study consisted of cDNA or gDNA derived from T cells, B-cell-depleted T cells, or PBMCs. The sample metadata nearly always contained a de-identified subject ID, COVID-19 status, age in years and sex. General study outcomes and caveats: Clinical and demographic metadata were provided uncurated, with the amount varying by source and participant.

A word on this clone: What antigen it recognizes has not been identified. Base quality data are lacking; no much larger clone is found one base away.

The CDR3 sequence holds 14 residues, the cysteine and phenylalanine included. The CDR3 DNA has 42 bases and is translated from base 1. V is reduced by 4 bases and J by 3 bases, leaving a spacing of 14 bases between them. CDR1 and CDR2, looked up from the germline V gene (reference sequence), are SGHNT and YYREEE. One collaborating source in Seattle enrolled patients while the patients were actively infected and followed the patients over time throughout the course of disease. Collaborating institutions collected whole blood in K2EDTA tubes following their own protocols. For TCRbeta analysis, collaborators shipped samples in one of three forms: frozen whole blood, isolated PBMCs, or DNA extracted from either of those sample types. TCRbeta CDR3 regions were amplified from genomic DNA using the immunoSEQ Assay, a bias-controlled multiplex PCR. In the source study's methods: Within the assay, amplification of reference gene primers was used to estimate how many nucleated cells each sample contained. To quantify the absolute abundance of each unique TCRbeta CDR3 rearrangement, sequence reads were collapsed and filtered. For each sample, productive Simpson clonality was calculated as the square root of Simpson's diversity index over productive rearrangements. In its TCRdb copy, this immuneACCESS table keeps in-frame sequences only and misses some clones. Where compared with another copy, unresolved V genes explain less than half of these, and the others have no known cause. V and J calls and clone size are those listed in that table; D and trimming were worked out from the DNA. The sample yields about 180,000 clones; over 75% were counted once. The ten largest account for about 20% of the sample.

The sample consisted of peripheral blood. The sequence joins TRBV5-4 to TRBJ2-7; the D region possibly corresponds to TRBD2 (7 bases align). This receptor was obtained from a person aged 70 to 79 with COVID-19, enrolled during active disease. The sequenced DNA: TGTGCCAGCAGCCTAGAGGGGGGGCGCTACGAGCAGTACTTC. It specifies CASSLEGGRYEQYF.